These T cell receptor beta chains were read from a single sample in a study of Ad26.COV2.S vaccination and SARS-CoV-2 variants. The repertoire was sequenced with immunoSEQ multiplex PCR; TCRdb's copy has only in-frame clones and lacks some. The sample holds roughly 410,000 clones; roughly 80% are singletons and the top ten take just under 7.5%. Here the sequenced sample was peripheral blood, taken in a trial of Ad26.COV2.S vaccine versus placebo. The receptors originated from a person between 18 and 60 years old who received the Ad26.COV2.S COVID-19 vaccine or a placebo. CDR3s include the opening cysteine and the closing phenylalanine or tryptophan. D genes are given only for firm matches. Not all rows give a size; the values are once, few, many and, for expanded clones, a class.

D gene	V gene	J gene	clone size	CDR3 DNA	CDR3 protein
.	TRBV5-1	TRBJ1-1	.	TGCGCCAGCAGCTTGGGGCACAGGGTAGGCACTGAAGCTTTCTTT	CASSLGHRVGTEAFF
.	TRBV5-1	TRBJ2-1	.	TGCGCCAGCAGCGCCAGTCCCCGGGAGCAGTTCTTC	CASSASPREQFF
.	TRBV11-1	TRBJ1-1	.	TGTGCCAGCAGCTTTTCAGGGTTCACTGAAGCTTTCTTT	CASSFSGFTEAFF
.	TRBV27	TRBJ1-5	.	TGTGCCAGCAGTTTAAATAGAAATAGCAATCAGCCCCAGCATTTT	CASSLNRNSNQPQHF
.	TRBV5-1	TRBJ2-7	.	TGCGCCAGCAGCTTATGGGGACTCCTCTACGAGCAGTACTTC	CASSLWGLLYEQYF
TRBD2	TRBV30	TRBJ2-1	.	TGTGCCTGGATAACCGGCTCGTTAAGCGGGAGAGGCCTCTTC	CAWITGSLSGRGLF
.	TRBV24-1	TRBJ2-3	once	TGTGCCACCAGTGACTACAGGGTGGGTACGCAGTATTTT	CATSDYRVGTQYF
.	TRBV4-2	TRBJ1-1	.	TGTGCCAGCAGCAAAAGGGGGAAGAACACTGAAGCTTTCTTT	CASSKRGKNTEAFF
.	TRBV12-3/TRBV12-4	TRBJ2-1	.	TGTGCCAGCAGTTCACCGACCCCTCAGTTCTTC	CASSSPTPQFF
TRBD1	TRBV5-1	TRBJ2-1	once	TGCGCCAGCAGCTTTGGGGACAGGGGGGCGTCTGAGCAGTTCTTC	CASSFGDRGASEQFF
.	TRBV7-6	TRBJ2-5	.	TGTGCCAGCAGCTTTGGCGGGGCCCAAGAGACCCAGTACTTC	CASSFGGAQETQYF
.	TRBV19	TRBJ1-5	.	TGTGCCAGTAGTCTGGCAGGTTGGCAGCCCCAGCATTTT	CASSLAGWQPQHF
TRBD1	TRBV15	TRBJ2-2	.	TGTGCCACCAGCAGATGGACAGGGGGCAAGAACACCGGGGAGCTGTTTTTT	CATSRWTGGKNTGELFF
TRBD1	TRBV7-2	TRBJ1-5	.	TGTGCCAGCAGCTCAACAGGGGGTAGTCAGCCCCAGCATTTT	CASSSTGGSQPQHF
.	TRBV6-4	TRBJ2-3	.	TGTGCCAGCAGTGAAAATAGCGTCGGTACGCAGTATTTT	CASSENSVGTQYF
TRBD1	TRBV20-1	TRBJ1-6	.	TGCAGTGCTAGTCCAGGGGGGGGTTCACCCCTCCACTTT	CSASPGGGSPLHF
.	TRBV7-9	TRBJ1-2	few	TGTGCCAGCAGCTCTACAGGGCTTGGCTATGGCTACACCTTC	CASSSTGLGYGYTF
.	TRBV5-1	TRBJ2-1	.	TGCGCCAGCAGCTTGGACCCCTCGGGGCAGCAGTTCTTC	CASSLDPSGQQFF
TRBD2	TRBV6-6	TRBJ2-4	.	TGTGCCAGCAGTTTCCCCTTAGCTGCGGGGGGAGACATTCAGTACTTC	CASSFPLAAGGDIQYF
.	TRBV7-2	TRBJ2-7	.	TGTGCCAGCAGCCGGTCGGGACTCCCTTCCTACGAGCAGTACTTC	CASSRSGLPSYEQYF
TRBD2	TRBV3-1/TRBV3-2	TRBJ2-3	.	TGTGCCAGCAGCCAACTCGCCGTTAGCGGGAGGACGGGTACGCAGTATTTT	CASSQLAVSGRTGTQYF
TRBD1	TRBV7-8	TRBJ2-7	.	TGTGCCAGCAGCTCGTCTACAGGGGCCGAGCAGTACTTC	CASSSSTGAEQYF
TRBD2	TRBV2	TRBJ2-7	.	TGTGCCAGCGGACTAGCGGGAGTTGGGCTCTACGAGCAGTACTTC	CASGLAGVGLYEQYF
.	TRBV30	TRBJ1-2	.	TGTGCTGAGGAGGGATTAAACTATGGCTACACCTTC	CAEEGLNYGYTF
TRBD1	TRBV7-2	TRBJ1-1	.	TGTGCCAGCAGCTCACGGGACAGGGGGACTTTCTTT	CASSSRDRGTFF